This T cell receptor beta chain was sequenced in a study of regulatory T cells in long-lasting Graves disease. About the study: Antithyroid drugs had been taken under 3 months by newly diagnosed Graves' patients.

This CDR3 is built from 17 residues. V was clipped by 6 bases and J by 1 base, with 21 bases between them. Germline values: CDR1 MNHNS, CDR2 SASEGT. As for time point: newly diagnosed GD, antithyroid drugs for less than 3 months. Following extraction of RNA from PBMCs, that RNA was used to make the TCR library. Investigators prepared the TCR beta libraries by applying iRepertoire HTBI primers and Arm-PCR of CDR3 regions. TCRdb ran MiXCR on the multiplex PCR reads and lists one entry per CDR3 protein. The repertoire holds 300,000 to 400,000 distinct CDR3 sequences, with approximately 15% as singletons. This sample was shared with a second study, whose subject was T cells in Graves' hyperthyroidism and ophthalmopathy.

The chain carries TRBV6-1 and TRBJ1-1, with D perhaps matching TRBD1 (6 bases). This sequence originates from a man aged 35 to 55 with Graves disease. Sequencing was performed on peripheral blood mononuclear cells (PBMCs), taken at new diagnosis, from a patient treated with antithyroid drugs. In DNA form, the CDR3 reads TGTGCCAGCAGCCTAACCGAGGACAGTCCGGCGAACACTGAAGCTTTCTTT. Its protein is CASSLTEDSPANTEAFF.